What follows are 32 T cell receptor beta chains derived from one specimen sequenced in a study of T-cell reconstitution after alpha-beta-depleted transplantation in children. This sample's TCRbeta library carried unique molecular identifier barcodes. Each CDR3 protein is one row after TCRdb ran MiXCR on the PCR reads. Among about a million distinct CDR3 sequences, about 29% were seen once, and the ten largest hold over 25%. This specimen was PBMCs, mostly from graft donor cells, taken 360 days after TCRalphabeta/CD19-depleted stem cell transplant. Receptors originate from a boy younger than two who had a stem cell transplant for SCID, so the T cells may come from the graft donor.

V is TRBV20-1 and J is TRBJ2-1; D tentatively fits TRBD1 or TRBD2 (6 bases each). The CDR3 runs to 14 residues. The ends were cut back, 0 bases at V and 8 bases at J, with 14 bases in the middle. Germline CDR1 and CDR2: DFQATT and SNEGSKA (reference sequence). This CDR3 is CSARDGGRRYEQFF. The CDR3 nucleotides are TGCAGTGCTAGAGATGGGGGGCGACGGTATGAGCAGTTCTTC.

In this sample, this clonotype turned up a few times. The CDR3 coding sequence is TGTGCCATCAGGGGGGAGTCCGGGGCCAACGTCCTGACTTTC. It specifies CAIRGESGANVLTF. This sequence joins TRBV10-3 and TRBJ2-6; D assignment may be TRBD1 or TRBD2 (5 bases each). Germline values: CDR1 ENHRY, CDR2 SYGVKD. The V and J ends lost 6 bases and 4 bases respectively, with 10 bases between them. The CDR3 is made up of 14 amino acids.

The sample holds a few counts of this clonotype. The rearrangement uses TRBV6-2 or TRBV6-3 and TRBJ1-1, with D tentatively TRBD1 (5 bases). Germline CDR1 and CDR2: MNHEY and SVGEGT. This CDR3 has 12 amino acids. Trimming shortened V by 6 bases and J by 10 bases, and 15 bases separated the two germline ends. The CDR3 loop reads CASSAGGSIAFF. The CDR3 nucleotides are TGTGCCAGCAGCGCCGGGGGTAGCATAGCTTTCTTT.

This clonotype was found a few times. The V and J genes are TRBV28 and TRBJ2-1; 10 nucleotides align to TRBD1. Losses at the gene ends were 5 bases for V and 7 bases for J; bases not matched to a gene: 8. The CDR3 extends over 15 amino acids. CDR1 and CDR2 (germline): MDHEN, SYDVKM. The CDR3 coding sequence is TGTGCCAGCAGTCCCACGACAGGGGGCGGAAATGAGCAGTTCTTC. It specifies CASSPTTGGGNEQFF.

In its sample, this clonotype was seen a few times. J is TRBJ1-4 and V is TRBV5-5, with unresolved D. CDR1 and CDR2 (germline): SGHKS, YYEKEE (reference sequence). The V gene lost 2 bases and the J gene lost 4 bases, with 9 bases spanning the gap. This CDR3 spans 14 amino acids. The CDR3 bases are TGTGCCAGCAGCTTCTCAGGACTTAATGAAAAACTGTTTTTT. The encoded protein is CASSFSGLNEKLFF.

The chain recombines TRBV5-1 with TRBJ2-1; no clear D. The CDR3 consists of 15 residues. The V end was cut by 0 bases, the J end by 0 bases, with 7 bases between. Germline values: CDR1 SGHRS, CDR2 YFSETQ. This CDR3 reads CASSLERPSYNEQFF. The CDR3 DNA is TGCGCCAGCAGCTTGGAGCGTCCCTCCTACAATGAGCAGTTCTTC.

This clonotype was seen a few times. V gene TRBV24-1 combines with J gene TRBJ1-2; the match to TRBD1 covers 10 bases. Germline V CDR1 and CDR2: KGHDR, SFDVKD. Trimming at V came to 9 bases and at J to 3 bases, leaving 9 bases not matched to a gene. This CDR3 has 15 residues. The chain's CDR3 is CATPTGGFGDYGYTF. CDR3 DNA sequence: TGTGCCACCCCGACAGGGGGCTTTGGAGACTATGGCTACACCTTC.

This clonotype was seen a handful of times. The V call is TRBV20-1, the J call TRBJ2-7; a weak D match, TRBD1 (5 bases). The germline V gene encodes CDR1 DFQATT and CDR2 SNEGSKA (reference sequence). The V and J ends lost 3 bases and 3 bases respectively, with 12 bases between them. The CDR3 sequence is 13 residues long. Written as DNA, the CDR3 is TGCAGTGCTAGTACAGTTGACAGCTACGAGCAGTACTTC. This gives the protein CSASTVDSYEQYF.

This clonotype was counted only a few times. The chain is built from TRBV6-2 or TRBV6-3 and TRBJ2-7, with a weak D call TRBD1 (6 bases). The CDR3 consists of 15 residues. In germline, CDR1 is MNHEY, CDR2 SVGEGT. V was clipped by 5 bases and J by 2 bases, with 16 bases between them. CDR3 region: CASSAARDTAYEQYF. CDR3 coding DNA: TGTGCCAGCAGTGCTGCTCGGGACACAGCCTACGAGCAGTACTTC.

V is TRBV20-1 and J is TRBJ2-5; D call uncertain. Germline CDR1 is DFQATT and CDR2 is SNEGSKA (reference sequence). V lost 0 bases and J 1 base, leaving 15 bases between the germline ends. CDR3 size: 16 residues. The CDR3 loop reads CSARDTMRLFQETQYF. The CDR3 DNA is TGCAGTGCTAGAGATACTATGCGGCTCTTCCAAGAGACCCAGTACTTC.

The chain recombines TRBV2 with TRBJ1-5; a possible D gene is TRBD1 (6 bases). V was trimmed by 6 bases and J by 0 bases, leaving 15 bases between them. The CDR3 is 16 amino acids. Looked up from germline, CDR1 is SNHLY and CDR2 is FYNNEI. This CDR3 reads CASREPGTTSNQPQHF. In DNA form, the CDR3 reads TGTGCCAGCAGAGAACCCGGGACAACTAGCAATCAGCCCCAGCATTTT.

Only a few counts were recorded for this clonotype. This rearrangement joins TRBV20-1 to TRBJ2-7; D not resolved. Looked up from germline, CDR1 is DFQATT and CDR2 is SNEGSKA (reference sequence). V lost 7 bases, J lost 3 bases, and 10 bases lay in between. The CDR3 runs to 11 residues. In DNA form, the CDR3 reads TGCAGTGTCCCCTCTTACTACGAGCAGTACTTC. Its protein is CSVPSYYEQYF.

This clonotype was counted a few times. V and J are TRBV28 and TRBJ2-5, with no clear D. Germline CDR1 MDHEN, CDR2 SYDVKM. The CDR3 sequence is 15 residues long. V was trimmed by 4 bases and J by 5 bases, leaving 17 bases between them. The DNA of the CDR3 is TGTGCCAGCAGTTATCTGACCGCCGCCAGGGAGACCCAGTACTTC. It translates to CASSYLTAARETQYF.

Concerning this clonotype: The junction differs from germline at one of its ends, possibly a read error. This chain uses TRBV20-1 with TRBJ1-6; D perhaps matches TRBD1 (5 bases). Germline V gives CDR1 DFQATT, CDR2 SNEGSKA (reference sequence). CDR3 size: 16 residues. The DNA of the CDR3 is TGCTGTGCTAGTGTATCCGGGGGAGAACTAAATTCACCCCTCCACTTT. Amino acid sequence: CCASVSGGELNSPLHF.

CDR3 DNA: TGCGCCAGCAGCCGGGATATCCAAAGGACAGCCTACGAGCAGTACTTC. Its translation: CASSRDIQRTAYEQYF. This chain connects TRBV4-1 to TRBJ2-7, with D perhaps matching TRBD1 (6 bases). Per the germline V gene, CDR1 is MGHRA and CDR2 is YSYEKL. V lost 4 bases and J lost 2, with 18 bases in between. CDR3 length: 16 residues.

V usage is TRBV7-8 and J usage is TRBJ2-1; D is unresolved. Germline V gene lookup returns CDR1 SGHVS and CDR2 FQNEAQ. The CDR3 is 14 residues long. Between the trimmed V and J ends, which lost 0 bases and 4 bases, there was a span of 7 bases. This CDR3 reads CASSLADGYNEQFF. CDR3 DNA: TGTGCCAGCAGCTTAGCGGACGGGTACAATGAGCAGTTCTTC. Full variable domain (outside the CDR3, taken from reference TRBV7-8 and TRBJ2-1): GAGVSQSPRYKVAKRGQDVALRCDPISGHVSLFWYQQALGQGPEFLTYFQNEAQLDKSGLPSDRFFAERPEGSVSTLKIQRTQQEDSAVYLCASSLADGYNEQFFGPGTRLTVL.

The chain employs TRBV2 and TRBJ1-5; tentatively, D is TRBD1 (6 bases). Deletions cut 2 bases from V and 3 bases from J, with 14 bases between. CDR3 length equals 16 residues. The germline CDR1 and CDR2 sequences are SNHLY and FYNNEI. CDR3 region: CASSELPSGVNQPQHF. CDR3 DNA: TGTGCCAGCAGTGAACTCCCCTCAGGGGTCAATCAGCCCCAGCATTTT.

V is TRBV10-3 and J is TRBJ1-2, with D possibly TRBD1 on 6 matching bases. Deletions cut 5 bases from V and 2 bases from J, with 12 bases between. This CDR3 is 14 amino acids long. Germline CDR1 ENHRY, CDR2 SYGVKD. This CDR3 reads CAISQSGANYGYTF. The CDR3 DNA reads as TGTGCCATCAGTCAATCGGGGGCAAACTATGGCTACACCTTC.

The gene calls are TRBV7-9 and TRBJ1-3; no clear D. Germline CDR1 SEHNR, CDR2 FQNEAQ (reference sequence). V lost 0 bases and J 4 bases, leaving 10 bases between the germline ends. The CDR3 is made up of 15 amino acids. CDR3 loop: CASSLAGSTGNTIYF. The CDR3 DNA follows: TGTGCCAGCAGCTTAGCGGGCTCGACAGGAAACACCATATATTTT.

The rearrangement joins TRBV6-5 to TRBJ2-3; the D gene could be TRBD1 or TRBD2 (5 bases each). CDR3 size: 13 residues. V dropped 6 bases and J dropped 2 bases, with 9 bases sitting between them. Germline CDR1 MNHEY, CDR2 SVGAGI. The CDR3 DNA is TGTGCCAGCAGGGGGACCGTCACAGATACGCAGTATTTT. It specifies CASRGTVTDTQYF.

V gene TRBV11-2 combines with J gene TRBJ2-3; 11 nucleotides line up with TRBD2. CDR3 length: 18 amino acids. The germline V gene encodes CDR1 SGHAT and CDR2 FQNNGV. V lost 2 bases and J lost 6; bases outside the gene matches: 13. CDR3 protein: CASSLRPSGGFNGDTQYF. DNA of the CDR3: TGTGCCAGCAGCTTACGGCCTAGCGGGGGGTTCAATGGGGATACGCAGTATTTT.

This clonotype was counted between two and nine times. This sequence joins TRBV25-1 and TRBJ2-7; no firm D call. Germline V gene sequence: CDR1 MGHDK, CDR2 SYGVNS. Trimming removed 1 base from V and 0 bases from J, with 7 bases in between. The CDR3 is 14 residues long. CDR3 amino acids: CASSEWAGSYEQYF. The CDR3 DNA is TGTGCCAGCAGTGAATGGGCCGGCTCCTACGAGCAGTACTTC.

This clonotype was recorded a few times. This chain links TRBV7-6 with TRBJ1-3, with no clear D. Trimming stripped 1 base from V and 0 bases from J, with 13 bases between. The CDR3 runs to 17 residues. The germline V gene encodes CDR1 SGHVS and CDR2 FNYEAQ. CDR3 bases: TGTGCCAGCAGCTTAGGATGGGGTTCGAGCTCTGGAAACACCATATATTTT. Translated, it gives CASSLGWGSSSGNTIYF.

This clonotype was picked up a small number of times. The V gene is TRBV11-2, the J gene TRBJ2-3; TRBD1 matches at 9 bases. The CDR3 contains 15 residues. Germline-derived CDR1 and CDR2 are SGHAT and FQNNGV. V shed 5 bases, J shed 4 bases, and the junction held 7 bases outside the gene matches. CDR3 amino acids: CASSPGQGMADTQYF. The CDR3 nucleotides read TGTGCCAGCAGCCCAGGACAGGGGATGGCAGATACGCAGTATTTT.

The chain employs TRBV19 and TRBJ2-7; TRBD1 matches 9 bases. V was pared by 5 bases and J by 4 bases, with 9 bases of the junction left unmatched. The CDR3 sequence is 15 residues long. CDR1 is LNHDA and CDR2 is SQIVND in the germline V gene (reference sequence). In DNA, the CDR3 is TGTGCCAGTAGTCCCTACCCCGACAGGGGGTACGAGCAGTACTTC. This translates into CASSPYPDRGYEQYF.

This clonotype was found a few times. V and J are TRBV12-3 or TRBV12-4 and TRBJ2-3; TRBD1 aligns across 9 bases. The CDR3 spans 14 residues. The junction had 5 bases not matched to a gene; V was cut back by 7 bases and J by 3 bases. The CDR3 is CASNRQGGTDTQYF. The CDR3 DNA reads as TGTGCCAGCAACAGACAGGGGGGAACAGATACGCAGTATTTT.

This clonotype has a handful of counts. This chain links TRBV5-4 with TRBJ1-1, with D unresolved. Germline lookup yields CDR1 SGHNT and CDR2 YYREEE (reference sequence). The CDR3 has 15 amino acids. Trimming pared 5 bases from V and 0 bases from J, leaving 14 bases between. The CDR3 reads CASRREGGMNTEAFF. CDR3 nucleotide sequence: TGTGCCAGCAGGCGGGAAGGAGGGATGAACACTGAAGCTTTCTTT.

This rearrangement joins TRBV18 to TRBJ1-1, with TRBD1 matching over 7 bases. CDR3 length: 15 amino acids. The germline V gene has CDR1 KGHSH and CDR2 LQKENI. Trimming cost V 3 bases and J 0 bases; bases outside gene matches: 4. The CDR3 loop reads CASSPSQGVNTEAFF. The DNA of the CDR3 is TGTGCCAGCTCACCGTCGCAGGGGGTGAACACTGAAGCTTTCTTT.

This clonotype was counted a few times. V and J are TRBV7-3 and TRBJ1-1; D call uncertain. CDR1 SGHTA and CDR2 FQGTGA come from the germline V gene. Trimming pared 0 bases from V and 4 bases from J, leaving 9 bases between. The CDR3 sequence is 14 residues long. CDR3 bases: TGTGCCAGCAGCTTAACAATGGGGAGCACTGAAGCTTTCTTT. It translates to CASSLTMGSTEAFF. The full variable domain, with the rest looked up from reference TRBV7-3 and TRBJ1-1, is GAGVSQTPSNKVTEKGKYVELRCDPISGHTALYWYRQSLGQGPEFLIYFQGTGAADDSGLPNDRFFAVRPEGSVSTLKIQRTERGDSAVYLCASSLTMGSTEAFFGQGTRLTVV.

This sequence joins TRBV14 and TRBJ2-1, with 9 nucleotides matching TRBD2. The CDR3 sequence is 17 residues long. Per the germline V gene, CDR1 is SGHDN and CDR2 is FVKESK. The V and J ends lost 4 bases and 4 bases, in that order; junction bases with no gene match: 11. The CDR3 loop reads CASSRPFLAGVYNEQFF. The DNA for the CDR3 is TGTGCCAGCAGCCGTCCCTTTTTAGCGGGGGTGTACAATGAGCAGTTCTTC.

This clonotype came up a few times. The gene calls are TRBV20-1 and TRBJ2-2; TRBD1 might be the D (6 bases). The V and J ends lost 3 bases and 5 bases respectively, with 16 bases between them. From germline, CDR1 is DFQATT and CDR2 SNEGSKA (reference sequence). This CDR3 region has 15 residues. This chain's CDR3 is CSARITGRRTGELFF. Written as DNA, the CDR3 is TGCAGTGCTAGGATAACAGGGCGGAGGACCGGGGAGCTGTTTTTT.

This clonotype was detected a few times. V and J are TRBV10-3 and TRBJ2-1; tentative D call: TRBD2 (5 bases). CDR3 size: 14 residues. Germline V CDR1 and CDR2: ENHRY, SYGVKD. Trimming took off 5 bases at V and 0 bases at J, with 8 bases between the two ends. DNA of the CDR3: TGTGCCATCAGTCGTGGGAGCTCCTACAATGAGCAGTTCTTC. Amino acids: CAISRGSSYNEQFF.